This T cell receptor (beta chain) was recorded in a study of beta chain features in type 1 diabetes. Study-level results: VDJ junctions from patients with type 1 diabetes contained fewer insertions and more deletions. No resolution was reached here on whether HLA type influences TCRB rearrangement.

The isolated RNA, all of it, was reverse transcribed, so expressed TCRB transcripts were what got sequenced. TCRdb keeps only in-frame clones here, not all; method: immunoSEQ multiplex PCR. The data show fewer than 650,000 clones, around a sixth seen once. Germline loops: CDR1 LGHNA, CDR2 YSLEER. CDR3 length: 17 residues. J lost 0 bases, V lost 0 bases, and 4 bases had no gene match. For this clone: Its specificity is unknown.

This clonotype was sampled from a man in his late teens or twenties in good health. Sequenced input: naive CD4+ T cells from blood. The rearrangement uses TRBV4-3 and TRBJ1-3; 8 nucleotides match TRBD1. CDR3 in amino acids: CASSQDGRGHSGNTIYF. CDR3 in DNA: TGCGCCAGCAGCCAAGATGGCAGGGGGCACTCTGGAAACACCATATATTTT.